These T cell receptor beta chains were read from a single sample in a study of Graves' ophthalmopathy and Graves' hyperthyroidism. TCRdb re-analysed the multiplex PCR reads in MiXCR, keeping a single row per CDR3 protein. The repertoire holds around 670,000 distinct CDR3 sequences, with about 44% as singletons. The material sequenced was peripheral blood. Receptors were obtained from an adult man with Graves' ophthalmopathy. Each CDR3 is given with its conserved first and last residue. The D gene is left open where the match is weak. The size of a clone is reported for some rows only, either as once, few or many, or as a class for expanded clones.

TGCAGTGCTATCATCACCCCGGGGTTTCTTTACGAGCAGTACTTC CSAIITPGFLYEQYF TRBJ2-7 . TRBV20-1 .
TGTGCCAGCAGTTACAGTGCAAGCCCAGGCTCTGGAAACACCATATATTTT CASSYSASPGSGNTIYF TRBJ1-3 . TRBV14 few
TGTGCCAGCAGCCAACCAGGGAAGAACACTGAAGCTTTCTTT CASSQPGKNTEAFF TRBJ1-1 . TRBV7-9 few
TGTGCCAGCAGCCCCCGACAGGGGGGGATTATCACTGAAGCTTTCTTT CASSPRQGGIITEAFF TRBJ1-1 TRBD1 TRBV7-3 .
TGCGCCAGCAGCCAACCTCTGGGGACCTATGGCTACACCTTC CASSQPLGTYGYTF TRBJ1-2 . TRBV4-1 .
TGTGCCAGCAGCCAAAGACAAATCGAAAACAGCAGAGAGACCCAGTACTTC CASSQRQIENSRETQYF TRBJ2-5 . TRBV25-1 .
TGTGCCAGCAGCTTGCAGGGTGGTGCGGGGAATTCACCCCTCCACTTT CASSLQGGAGNSPLHF TRBJ1-6 . TRBV5-6 .
TGTGCCAGCAGCCAAGGGATGCGGGGGCCGGGGGAGCAGTACTTC CASSQGMRGPGEQYF TRBJ2-7 . TRBV14 .
TGTGCCAGCAGCTTAGGTCGGACAGGGGGCTACTATGGCTACACCTTC CASSLGRTGGYYGYTF TRBJ1-2 TRBD1 TRBV7-2 few
TGTGCCAGCAGCTACCACGCGGGGACCGGGGAGCTGTTTTTT CASSYHAGTGELFF TRBJ2-2 . TRBV25-1 .
TGTGCCAGCAGCCACCGACCGGGACAGGCACTCTATGGGGCCAACGTCCTGACTTTC CASSHRPGQALYGANVLTF TRBJ2-6 TRBD1 TRBV14 .
TGCGCCAGCAGCTTCTTAGCGGGACCACAAGAGACCCAGTACTTC CASSFLAGPQETQYF TRBJ2-5 TRBD2 TRBV5-1 few
TGTGCCATCAAACCTACAGGAGGCTACGGGCAGTACTTC CAIKPTGGYGQYF TRBJ2-7 . TRBV10-3 .
TGTGCCAGCAGCTTTCAGCTCCGCTCGCACTTT CASSFQLRSHF TRBJ1-6 . TRBV11-3 many
TGTGCCAGCAGTGAAGTCGACAGGGCGTACTATGGCTACACCTTC CASSEVDRAYYGYTF TRBJ1-2 TRBD1 TRBV2 .
TGCAGCCCGGGGACTAGCGGGGTTCTGGAGACCCAGTACTTC CSPGTSGVLETQYF TRBJ2-5 TRBD2 TRBV20-1 .
TGTGCCAGCAGCTTAAAGGGATCTAGCACAGATACGCAGTATTTT CASSLKGSSTDTQYF TRBJ2-3 . TRBV7-9 .
TGTGCCAGCAGGCCAGCGGGATCCCCCGGGGAGCTGTTTTTT CASRPAGSPGELFF TRBJ2-2 TRBD2 TRBV25-1 .
TGCGCCAGCAGTGATGGTTGGGGTACGAACACTGAAGCTTTCTTT CASSDGWGTNTEAFF TRBJ1-1 . TRBV10-1 many
TGTACCAGTGGGGCGGGAAGCAATCAGCCCCAGCATTTT CTSGAGSNQPQHF TRBJ1-5 . TRBV25-1 .
TGTGCCAGCAGCTCACAGACGGGGGATGAAAAACTGTTTTTT CASSSQTGDEKLFF TRBJ1-4 . TRBV7-6 few
TGTGCCATCAGTCCGGACGAGGGGGGTCATGGCTACACCTTC CAISPDEGGHGYTF TRBJ1-2 . TRBV10-3 .
TGTGCCAGCAGCTACGGGAGGGTCGGCCAGCGCTCCTACGAGCAGTACTTC CASSYGRVGQRSYEQYF TRBJ2-7 TRBD2 TRBV2 few
TGTGCCAGCAGCCAAGAAGGACAGGGGGTTCGCGAGCAGTACTTC CASSQEGQGVREQYF TRBJ2-7 TRBD1 TRBV14 few
TGTGCCGGACACAGGGGGCTCTTCGCTGGAAACACCATATATTTT CAGHRGLFAGNTIYF TRBJ1-3 TRBD1 TRBV10-3 .
TGTGCCAGCAGTTTAGGTACAGGCGCTGGGGCCCTCCACTTT CASSLGTGAGALHF TRBJ1-6 . TRBV10-3 many
TGTGCCAGCAGCAAGGGACGACACTATGGCTACACCTTC CASSKGRHYGYTF TRBJ1-2 . TRBV12-3/TRBV12-4 .
TGTGCCAGCAGCCCGACAGGGAGGGAGACCCAGTACTTC CASSPTGRETQYF TRBJ2-5 . TRBV10-3 many